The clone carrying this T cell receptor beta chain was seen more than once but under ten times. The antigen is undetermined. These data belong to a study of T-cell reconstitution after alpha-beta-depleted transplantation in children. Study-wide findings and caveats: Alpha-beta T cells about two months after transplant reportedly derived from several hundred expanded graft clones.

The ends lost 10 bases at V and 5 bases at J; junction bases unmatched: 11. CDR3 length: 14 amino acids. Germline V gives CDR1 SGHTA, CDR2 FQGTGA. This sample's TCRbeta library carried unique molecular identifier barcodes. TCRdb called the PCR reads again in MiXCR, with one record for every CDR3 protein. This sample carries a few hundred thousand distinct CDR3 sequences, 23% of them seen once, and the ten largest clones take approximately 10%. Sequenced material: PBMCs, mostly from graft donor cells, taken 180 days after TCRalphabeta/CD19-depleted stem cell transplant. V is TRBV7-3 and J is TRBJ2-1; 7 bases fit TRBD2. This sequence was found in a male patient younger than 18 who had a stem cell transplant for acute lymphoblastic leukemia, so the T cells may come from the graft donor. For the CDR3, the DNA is TGTGCCACCTCGCGGCGGGAGCGAGACAATGAGCAGTTCTTC. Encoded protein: CATSRRERDNEQFF. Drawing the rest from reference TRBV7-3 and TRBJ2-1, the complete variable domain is GAGVSQTPSNKVTEKGKYVELRCDPISGHTALYWYRQSLGQGPEFLIYFQGTGAADDSGLPNDRFFAVRPEGSVSTLKIQRTERGDSAVYLCATSRRERDNEQFFGPGTRLTVL.